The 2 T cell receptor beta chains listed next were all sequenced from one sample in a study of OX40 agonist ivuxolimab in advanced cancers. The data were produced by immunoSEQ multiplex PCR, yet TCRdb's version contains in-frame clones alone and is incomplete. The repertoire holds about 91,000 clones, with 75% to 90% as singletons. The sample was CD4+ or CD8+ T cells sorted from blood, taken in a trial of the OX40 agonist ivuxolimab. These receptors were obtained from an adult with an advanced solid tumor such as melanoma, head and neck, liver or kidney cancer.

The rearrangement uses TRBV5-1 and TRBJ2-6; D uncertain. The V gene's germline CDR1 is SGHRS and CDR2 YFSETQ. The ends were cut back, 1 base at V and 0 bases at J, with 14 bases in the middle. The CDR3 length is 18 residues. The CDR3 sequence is CASSLWGFLDSGANVLTF. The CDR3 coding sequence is TGCGCCAGCAGCTTGTGGGGATTTTTGGACTCTGGGGCCAACGTCCTGACTTTC. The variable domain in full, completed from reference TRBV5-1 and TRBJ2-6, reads KAGVTQTPRYLIKTRGQQVTLSCSPISGHRSVSWYQQTPGQGLQFLFEYFSETQRNKGNFPGRFSGRQFSNSRSEMNVSTLELGDSALYLCASSLWGFLDSGANVLTFGAGSRLTVL.

CDR3: CASSYQGGGYTDTQYF. The DNA of the CDR3 is TGTGCCAGCAGTTACCAAGGCGGGGGGTACACAGATACGCAGTATTTT. The chain employs TRBV6-5 and TRBJ2-3; 8 bases agree with TRBD2. The J segment lost 2 bases and the V segment lost 2 bases, leaving 6 bases of the junction unmatched. This CDR3 has 16 residues. Per the germline V gene, CDR1 is MNHEY and CDR2 is SVGAGI.